The 8 T cell receptor beta chains given below trace back to one sample, sequenced in a study of blood T cell repertoires in COVID-19. TCRdb's table, derived via immunoSEQ multiplex PCR, lists solely in-frame clones and lacks some. This sample has under 300,000 clones; about 88% occur once, and the top ten carry 2% to 2.5%. Sequencing was done on a sample of peripheral blood. The receptor source for this set is a woman in her thirties or forties who had recovered from COVID-19.

The chain joins TRBV7-3 to TRBJ2-3; 7 bases match TRBD2. Germline V lookup: CDR1 SGHTA, CDR2 FQGTGA. Germline trimming cut 6 bases from V and 3 bases from J; bases unmatched to any gene: 9. This CDR3 is 15 amino acids long. The CDR3 DNA sequence: TGTGCCAGCAGACAGACTAGCATGGGGACAGATACGCAGTATTTT. Encoded protein: CASRQTSMGTDTQYF.

V usage is TRBV5-4 and J usage is TRBJ2-7, with 8 bases that match TRBD1. The germline V gene has CDR1 SGHNT and CDR2 YYREEE (reference sequence). This CDR3 is 15 amino acids long. Trimming at V came to 5 bases and at J to 3 bases, leaving 10 bases not matched to a gene. In DNA, the CDR3 is TGTGCCAGCAGAAAGGACAGGGCGGACTTCTACGAGCAGTACTTC. As protein: CASRKDRADFYEQYF.

The gene calls are TRBV7-2 and TRBJ1-2; D is perhaps TRBD1 (5 bases). This CDR3 spans 15 amino acids. Trimming removed 5 bases at V and 3 bases at J, with 16 bases between. Germline-derived CDR1 and CDR2 are SGHTA and FQGNSA. The CDR3 here is CASSPRGGGYYGYTF. In nucleotides, the CDR3 is TGTGCCAGCAGCCCGCGTGGGGGGGGGTACTATGGCTACACCTTC.

The genes are TRBV6-6 and TRBJ1-2, with 7 bases lining up with TRBD1. CDR1 is MNHNY and CDR2 is SVGAGI in the germline V gene (reference sequence). This CDR3 region has 15 residues. Trimming removed 4 bases from V and 0 bases from J; junction bases left unmatched: 5. Here the CDR3 reads CASSWGTAANYGYTF. The CDR3 bases are TGTGCCAGCAGTTGGGGGACAGCAGCTAACTATGGCTACACCTTC.

This sequence joins TRBV23-1 and TRBJ1-1; maybe TRBD1 (5 bases). TRBV23-1 is noted as an ORF with a role that remains uncertain. The CDR3 runs 12 residues. The V and J ends lost 8 bases and 2 bases respectively, with 9 bases between them. The CDR3 DNA reads as TGCGCCAGCCAGGGTCGCAACACTGAAGCTTTCTTT. This encodes CASQGRNTEAFF.

The V gene is TRBV25-1, the J gene TRBJ1-2; tentatively, D is TRBD1 (5 bases). The germline gives CDR1 MGHDK, CDR2 SYGVNS. Trimming removed 4 bases from V and 8 bases from J, with 14 bases in between. The CDR3 loop spans 13 amino acids. CDR3 sequence reads: CASSGGGAGGYTF. The DNA of the CDR3 is TGTGCCAGCAGTGGCGGTGGGGCCGGGGGCTACACCTTC.

V gene TRBV19 combines with J gene TRBJ2-3; maybe TRBD1 (5 bases). V lost 2 bases and J lost 2, with 8 bases in between. Germline V gives CDR1 LNHDA, CDR2 SQIVND (reference sequence). The CDR3 consists of 14 residues. The chain's CDR3 is CASSISGATDTQYF. The CDR3 coding sequence is TGTGCCAGTAGTATAAGTGGGGCCACAGATACGCAGTATTTT.

The gene calls are TRBV11-3 and TRBJ1-1, with D possibly matching TRBD1 (6 bases). There are 13 residues in the CDR3. CDR1 SGHNT and CDR2 YENEEA come from the germline V gene. Trimming stripped 3 bases from V and 3 bases from J, with 8 bases between. This CDR3 reads CASSFEGDTEAFF. In DNA, the CDR3 is TGTGCCAGCAGCTTTGAGGGGGACACTGAAGCTTTCTTT.